This is a list of T cell receptor beta chains from one sample in a study of Graves' ophthalmopathy and Graves' hyperthyroidism. TCRdb re-called the multiplex PCR reads with MiXCR, one entry per CDR3 protein. The data show 620,000 or so distinct CDR3 sequences, about 24% seen once. The sample taken for sequencing was peripheral blood. These receptors were obtained from a woman aged 18-29 years with stable Graves' hyperthyroidism. Some clones in this sample may be carry-over from other donors' samples. CDR3s include the opening cysteine and the closing phenylalanine or tryptophan. Fields, in order: V gene, clone size, D gene, J gene, CDR3 protein, CDR3 DNA. The D gene is left open where the match is weak. A row's size may be missing; if present it is once, few, many or a size class.

TRBV2	few	TRBD2	TRBJ2-5	CASSELAGNQETQYF	TGTGCCAGCAGTGAACTAGCGGGGAACCAAGAGACCCAGTACTTC
TRBV14	-	TRBD1	TRBJ1-1	CASRLTGTVNTEAFF	TGTGCCAGCAGGCTGACCGGGACAGTGAACACTGAAGCTTTCTTT
TRBV6-1	few	-	TRBJ2-5	CASSEWGGNQETQYF	TGTGCCAGCAGTGAATGGGGCGGCAACCAAGAGACCCAGTACTTC
TRBV28	many	-	TRBJ1-5	CASSPGTNWEQPQHF	TGTGCCAGCAGCCCCGGGACAAATTGGGAACAGCCCCAGCATTTT
TRBV3-1	few	TRBD2	TRBJ2-2	CASSTSGRGWELFF	TGTGCCAGCAGCACTAGCGGGAGAGGGTGGGAGCTGTTTTTT
TRBV25-1	many	-	TRBJ1-2	CASSDQETNYGYTF	TGTGCCAGCAGTGACCAGGAGACTAACTATGGCTACACCTTC
TRBV12-5	-	TRBD1	TRBJ2-7	CASVDDRGQYEQYF	TGTGCTAGTGTCGACGACAGGGGACAATACGAGCAGTACTTC
TRBV11-2	many	-	TRBJ1-2	CASSFGQTYGYTF	TGTGCCAGCAGCTTCGGACAGACCTATGGCTACACCTTC
TRBV7-9	few	-	TRBJ2-5	CASSLATAQETQYF	TGTGCCAGCAGCTTAGCGACAGCCCAAGAGACCCAGTACTTC
TRBV4-1	few	-	TRBJ2-7	CASSQEMGPVYEQYF	TGCGCCAGCAGCCAAGAGATGGGACCCGTCTACGAGCAGTACTTC
TRBV20-1	many	TRBD1	TRBJ2-7	CSAHRRGQGAFEQYF	TGCAGTGCTCATCGACGGGGACAGGGGGCGTTCGAGCAGTACTTC
TRBV28	many	-	TRBJ2-7	CASRWGMNEQYF	TGTGCCAGCAGATGGGGGATGAACGAGCAGTACTTC
TRBV7-6	many	-	TRBJ2-5	CASSLGANQETQYF	TGTGCCAGCAGCCTCGGGGCCAACCAAGAGACCCAGTACTTC
TRBV29-1	many	TRBD1	TRBJ2-7	CSVEDRDSFSSYEQYF	TGCAGCGTTGAAGATCGGGACAGCTTTAGCTCCTACGAGCAGTACTTC
TRBV15	many	TRBD2	TRBJ2-5	CATDEAGVETQYF	TGTGCCACCGACGAAGCGGGAGTTGAGACCCAGTACTTC
TRBV12-3/TRBV12-4	-	-	TRBJ1-2	CASSPATAYGYTF	TGTGCCAGCAGTCCCGCGACGGCATATGGCTACACCTTC
TRBV6-1	-	TRBD2	TRBJ2-5	CASSKEAGAVQETQYF	TGTGCCAGCAGTAAGGAAGCGGGGGCCGTACAAGAGACCCAGTACTTC
TRBV6-5	-	TRBD1	TRBJ1-5	CASSSFQGEFQPQHF	TGTGCCAGCAGTTCCTTTCAGGGGGAGTTTCAGCCCCAGCATTTT
TRBV19	many	TRBD1	TRBJ2-7	CASSIDPGQGSYEQYF	TGTGCCAGTAGTATAGACCCGGGACAGGGGAGCTACGAGCAGTACTTC
TRBV28	many	-	TRBJ2-7	CASTPLAGPYEQYF	TGTGCCAGCACCCCCCTCGCAGGCCCCTACGAGCAGTACTTC
TRBV12-3/TRBV12-4	many	TRBD1	TRBJ1-2	CASRAFQGDGYTF	TGTGCCAGTCGAGCCTTCCAGGGGGATGGCTACACCTTC
TRBV28	-	-	TRBJ1-2	CASDGGDGYTF	TGTGCCAGCGACGGAGGAGATGGCTACACCTTC
TRBV6-4	few	-	TRBJ1-5	CASSASGSLSNQPQHF	TGTGCCAGCAGTGCCTCCGGGTCCCTCAGCAATCAGCCCCAGCATTTT
TRBV9	-	TRBD2	TRBJ2-7	CASSAEGRSGGYYEQYF	TGTGCCAGCAGCGCCGAGGGTAGGAGCGGGGGGTACTACGAGCAGTACTTC
TRBV20-1	few	TRBD1	TRBJ2-4	CSARPGQGGIKYF	TGCAGTGCTAGGCCCGGACAGGGTGGCATTAAGTACTTC
TRBV20-1	few	TRBD1	TRBJ1-1	CSARAPGQPMNTEAFF	TGCAGTGCTAGGGCCCCGGGACAGCCAATGAACACTGAAGCTTTCTTT
TRBV20-1	many	-	TRBJ2-5	CSAGLPGQRETQYF	TGCAGTGCCGGATTACCGGGACAAAGGGAGACCCAGTACTTC
TRBV15	many	-	TRBJ2-2	CATSRESSTGELFF	TGTGCCACCAGCAGAGAGTCGTCCACCGGGGAGCTGTTTTTT
TRBV29-1	-	-	TRBJ1-1	CSVDKGVWTEAFF	TGCAGCGTTGATAAGGGAGTTTGGACTGAAGCTTTCTTT
TRBV11-2	many	-	TRBJ2-7	CASRKQGNEQYF	TGTGCCAGCAGGAAGCAGGGGAACGAGCAGTACTTC
TRBV20-1	many	-	TRBJ2-5	CSTSGALDERGGQETQYF	-
TRBV27	-	-	TRBJ1-5	CASSLTQGKSNQPQHF	TGTGCCAGCAGTCTAACGCAGGGGAAGAGCAATCAGCCCCAGCATTTT
TRBV6-1	-	-	TRBJ2-7	CASRLQLGGEQYF	TGTGCCAGCAGGCTTCAACTCGGGGGCGAGCAGTACTTC
TRBV11-1	-	-	TRBJ1-2	CASSSGLSVGANYGYTF	TGTGCCAGCAGCTCAGGATTGTCGGTCGGGGCTAACTATGGCTACACCTTC
TRBV3-1	few	-	TRBJ2-7	CASSQELLGRSNEQYF	TGTGCCAGCAGCCAAGAACTATTGGGGAGATCGAACGAGCAGTACTTC
TRBV27	many	-	TRBJ2-5	CASSLPGGAAQYF	TGTGCCAGCAGTCTCCCAGGGGGGGCGGCCCAGTACTTC
TRBV6-1	-	TRBD1	TRBJ1-5	CASSESGTGVGQPQHF	TGTGCCAGCAGTGAATCTGGGACAGGGGTGGGTCAGCCCCAGCATTTT
TRBV29-1	many	TRBD2	TRBJ2-7	CSVPGLAGDGYEQYF	TGCAGCGTCCCAGGACTAGCGGGAGACGGCTACGAGCAGTACTTC
TRBV27	-	-	TRBJ1-1	CASSRRTMNTEAFF	TGTGCCAGCAGCCGAAGGACCATGAACACTGAAGCTTTCTTT
TRBV7-9	many	TRBD1	TRBJ1-2	CASSFGTEERGYTF	TGTGCCAGCAGCTTTGGGACAGAGGAGCGTGGCTACACCTTC
TRBV6-1	few	TRBD1	TRBJ1-1	CASRGQERRTAFF	TGTGCCAGCAGAGGACAGGAGAGAAGGACAGCTTTCTTT
TRBV30	-	TRBD1	TRBJ1-1	CAWREDRVTEAFF	TGTGCCTGGAGAGAGGACAGGGTTACTGAAGCTTTCTTT
TRBV7-8	many	-	TRBJ2-7	CASSLGNRAYEQYF	TGTGCCAGCAGCTTAGGGAACAGGGCCTACGAGCAGTACTTC
TRBV7-3	many	TRBD1	TRBJ2-7	CASSLNRGSEQYF	TGTGCCAGCAGCTTAAACAGGGGGAGCGAGCAGTACTTC
TRBV18	few	-	TRBJ1-5	CASSPTEGQPQHF	TGTGCCAGCTCACCTACGGAGGGACAGCCCCAGCATTTT
TRBV24-1	many	TRBD1	TRBJ1-1	CATSGQGPEAFF	TGTGCCACCAGTGGACAGGGACCTGAAGCTTTCTTT
TRBV6-2/TRBV6-3	many	-	TRBJ1-2	CASSRTGTYGYTF	TGTGCCAGCAGCCGTACAGGGACCTATGGCTACACCTTC